This T cell receptor beta chain was sequenced for a study of cytomegalovirus exposure and HLA in healthy donors. The study ran its PCR with 60 Vbeta and 13 Jbeta primers. The protocol was immunoSEQ multiplex PCR, while the TCRdb copy is restricted to in-frame clones and leaves out a portion. This sample carries about 180,000 clones, about four fifths of them seen once, and the ten largest clones take approximately 1.4%. Healthy people donating bone marrow made up the donors. The CDR3 extends over 17 amino acids. The chain couples TRBV21-1 to TRBJ2-1; the table's D call, TRBD1, was not checked against the DNA. TRBV21-1 is listed as a pseudogene. The source material was PBMCs. The receptor was derived from a man aged 35 to 55 in good health and CMV-seronegative. CDR3 sequence reads: CASSKDLRHLTYNEQFF. For the CDR3, the DNA is TGTGCCAGCAGCAAAGATCTGCGACACCTCACCTACAATGAGCAGTTCTTC.